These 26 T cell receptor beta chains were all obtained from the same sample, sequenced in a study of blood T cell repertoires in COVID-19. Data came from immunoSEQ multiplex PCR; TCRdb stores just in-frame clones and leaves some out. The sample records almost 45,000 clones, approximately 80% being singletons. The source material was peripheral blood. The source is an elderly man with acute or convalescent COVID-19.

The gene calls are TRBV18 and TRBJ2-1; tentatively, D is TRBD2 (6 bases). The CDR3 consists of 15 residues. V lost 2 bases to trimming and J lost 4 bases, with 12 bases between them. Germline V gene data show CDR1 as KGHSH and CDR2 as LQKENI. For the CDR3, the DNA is TGTGCCAGCTCACCATCCCCGGCGGGGTACAATGAGCAGTTCTTC. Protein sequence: CASSPSPAGYNEQFF.

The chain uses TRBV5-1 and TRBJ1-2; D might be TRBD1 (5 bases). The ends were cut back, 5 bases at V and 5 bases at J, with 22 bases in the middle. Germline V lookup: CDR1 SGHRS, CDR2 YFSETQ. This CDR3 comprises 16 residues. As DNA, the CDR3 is TGCGCCAGCAGACTTACCGCAGGGCCGTTTTCTTATGGCTACACCTTC. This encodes CASRLTAGPFSYGYTF. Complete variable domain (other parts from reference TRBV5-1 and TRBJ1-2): KAGVTQTPRYLIKTRGQQVTLSCSPISGHRSVSWYQQTPGQGLQFLFEYFSETQRNKGNFPGRFSGRQFSNSRSEMNVSTLELGDSALYLCASRLTAGPFSYGYTFGSGTRLTVV.

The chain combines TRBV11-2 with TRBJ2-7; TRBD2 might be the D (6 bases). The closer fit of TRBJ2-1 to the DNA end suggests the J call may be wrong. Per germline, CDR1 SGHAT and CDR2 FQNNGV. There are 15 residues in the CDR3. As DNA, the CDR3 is TGTGCCAGCAGCTTAGATGCGGGGCAGTACAATGAGCAGTTCTTC. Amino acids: CASSLDAGQYNEQFF.

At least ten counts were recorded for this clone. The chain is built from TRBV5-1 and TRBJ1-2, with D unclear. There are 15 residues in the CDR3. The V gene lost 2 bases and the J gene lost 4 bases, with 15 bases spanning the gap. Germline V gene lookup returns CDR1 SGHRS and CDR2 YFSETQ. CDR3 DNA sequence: TGCGCCAGCAGCTTTGGGTCGTTTTCTAGCTATGGCTACACCTTC. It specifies CASSFGSFSSYGYTF. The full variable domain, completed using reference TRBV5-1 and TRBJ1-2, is KAGVTQTPRYLIKTRGQQVTLSCSPISGHRSVSWYQQTPGQGLQFLFEYFSETQRNKGNFPGRFSGRQFSNSRSEMNVSTLELGDSALYLCASSFGSFSSYGYTFGSGTRLTVV.

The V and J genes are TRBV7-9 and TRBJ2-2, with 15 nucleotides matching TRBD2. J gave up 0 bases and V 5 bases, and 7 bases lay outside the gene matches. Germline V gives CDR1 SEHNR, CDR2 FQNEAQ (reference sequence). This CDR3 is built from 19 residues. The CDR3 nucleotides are TGTGCCAGCAGCGAGGGACTAGCGGGAGGAGGGTCGAACACCGGGGAGCTGTTTTTT. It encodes CASSEGLAGGGSNTGELFF. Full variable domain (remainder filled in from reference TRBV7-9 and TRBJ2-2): DTGVSQNPRHKITKRGQNVTFRCDPISEHNRLYWYRQTLGQGPEFLTYFQNEAQLEKSRLLSDRFSAERPKGSFSTLEIQRTEQGDSAMYLCASSEGLAGGGSNTGELFFGEGSRLTVL.

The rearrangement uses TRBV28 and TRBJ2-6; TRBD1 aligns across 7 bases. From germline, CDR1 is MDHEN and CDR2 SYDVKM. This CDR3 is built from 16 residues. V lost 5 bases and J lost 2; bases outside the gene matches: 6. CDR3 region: CASSNDRVTGANVLTF. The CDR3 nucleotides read TGTGCCAGCAGTAACGACAGGGTGACTGGGGCCAACGTCCTGACTTTC.

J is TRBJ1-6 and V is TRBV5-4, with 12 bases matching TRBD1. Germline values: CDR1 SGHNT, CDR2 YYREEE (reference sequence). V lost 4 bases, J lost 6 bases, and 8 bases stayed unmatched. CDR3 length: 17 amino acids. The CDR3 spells CASSRPGTGGGNSPLHF. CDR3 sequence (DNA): TGTGCCAGCAGCCGTCCCGGGACAGGGGGCGGTAATTCACCCCTCCACTTT.

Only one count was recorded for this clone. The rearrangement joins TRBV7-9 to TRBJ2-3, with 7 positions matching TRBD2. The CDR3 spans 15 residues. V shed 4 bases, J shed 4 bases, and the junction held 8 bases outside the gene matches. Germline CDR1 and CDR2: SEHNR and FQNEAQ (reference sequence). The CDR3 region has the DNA TGTGCCAGCAGCTCCTGGGGAGGGACCCCAGATACGCAGTATTTT. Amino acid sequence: CASSSWGGTPDTQYF.

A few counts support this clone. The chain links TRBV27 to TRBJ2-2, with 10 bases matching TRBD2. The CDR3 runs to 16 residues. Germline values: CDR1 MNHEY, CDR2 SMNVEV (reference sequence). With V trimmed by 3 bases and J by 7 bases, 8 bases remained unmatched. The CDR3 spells CASSLRLAGANGELFF. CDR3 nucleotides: TGTGCCAGCAGTTTGCGGCTAGCGGGAGCGAACGGGGAGCTGTTTTTT.

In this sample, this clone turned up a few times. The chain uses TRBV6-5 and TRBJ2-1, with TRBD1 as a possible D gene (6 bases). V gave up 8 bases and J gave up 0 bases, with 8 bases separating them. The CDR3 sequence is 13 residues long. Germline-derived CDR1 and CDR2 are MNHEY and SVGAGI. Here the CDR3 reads CASGGLSYNEQFF. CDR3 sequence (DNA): TGTGCCAGCGGGGGCCTCTCCTACAATGAGCAGTTCTTC.

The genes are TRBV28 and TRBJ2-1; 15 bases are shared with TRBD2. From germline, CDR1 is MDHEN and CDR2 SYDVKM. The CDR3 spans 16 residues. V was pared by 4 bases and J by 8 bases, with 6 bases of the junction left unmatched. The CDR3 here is CASSSPGTSGRYEQFF. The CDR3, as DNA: TGTGCCAGCAGTTCCCCAGGGACTAGCGGGAGGTATGAGCAGTTCTTC.

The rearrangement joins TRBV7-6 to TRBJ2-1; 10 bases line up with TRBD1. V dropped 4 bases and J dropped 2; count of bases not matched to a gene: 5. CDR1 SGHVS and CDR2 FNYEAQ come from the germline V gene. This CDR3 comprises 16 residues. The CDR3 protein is CASSSRDRGAYNEQFF. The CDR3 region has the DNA TGTGCCAGCAGCTCCCGGGACAGGGGAGCCTACAATGAGCAGTTCTTC.

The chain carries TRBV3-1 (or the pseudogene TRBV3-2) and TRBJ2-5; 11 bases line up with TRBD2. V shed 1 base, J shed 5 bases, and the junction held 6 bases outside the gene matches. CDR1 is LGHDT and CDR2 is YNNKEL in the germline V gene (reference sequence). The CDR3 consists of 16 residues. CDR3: CASSQVTTSGKETQYF. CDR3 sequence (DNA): TGTGCCAGCAGCCAAGTGACGACTAGCGGGAAGGAGACCCAGTACTTC.

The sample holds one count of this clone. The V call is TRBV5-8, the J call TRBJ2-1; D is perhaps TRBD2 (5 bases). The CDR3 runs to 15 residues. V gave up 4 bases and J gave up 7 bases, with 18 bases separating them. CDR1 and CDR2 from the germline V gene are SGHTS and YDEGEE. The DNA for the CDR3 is TGTGCCAGCAGCCTGAGACGGGGTAATAGGAATGAGCAGTTCTTC. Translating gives CASSLRRGNRNEQFF.

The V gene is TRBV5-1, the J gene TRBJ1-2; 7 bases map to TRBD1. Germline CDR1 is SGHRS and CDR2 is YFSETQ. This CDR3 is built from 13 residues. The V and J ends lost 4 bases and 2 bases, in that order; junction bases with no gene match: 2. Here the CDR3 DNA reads TGCGCCAGCAGCCGGACAGGAAACTATGGCTACACCTTC. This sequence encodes CASSRTGNYGYTF.

DNA of the CDR3: TGTGCCAGTAGTATAGATGCAGCAGGGGGCCAGTACTTC. Its protein product is CASSIDAAGGQYF. This chain uses TRBV19 with TRBJ2-5; 7 bases line up with TRBD1. This CDR3 spans 13 amino acids. Germline V gene data show CDR1 as LNHDA and CDR2 as SQIVND (reference sequence). After removal of 0 bases from V and 10 bases from J, the junction contained 5 bases not matched to a gene. The full variable domain, completed using reference TRBV19 and TRBJ2-5, is DGGITQSPKYLFRKEGQNVTLSCEQNLNHDAMYWYRQDPGQGLRLIYYSQIVNDFQKGDIAEGYSVSREKKESFPLTVTSAQKNPTAFYLCASSIDAAGGQYFGPGTRLLVL.

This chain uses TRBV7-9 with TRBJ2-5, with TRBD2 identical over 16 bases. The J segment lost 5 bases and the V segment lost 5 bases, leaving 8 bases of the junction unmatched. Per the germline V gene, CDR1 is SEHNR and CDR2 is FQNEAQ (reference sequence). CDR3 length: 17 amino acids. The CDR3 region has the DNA TGTGCCAGCAGCGCGGGACTAGCGGGAGGGCCTCAGGAGACCCAGTACTTC. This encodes CASSAGLAGGPQETQYF.

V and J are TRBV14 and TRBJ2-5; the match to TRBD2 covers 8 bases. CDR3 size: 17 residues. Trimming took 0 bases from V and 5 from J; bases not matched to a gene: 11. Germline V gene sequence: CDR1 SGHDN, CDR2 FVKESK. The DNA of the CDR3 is TGTGCCAGCAGCCAAGATTGGGCGGGAGGCCGAAGGGAGACCCAGTACTTC. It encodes CASSQDWAGGRRETQYF.

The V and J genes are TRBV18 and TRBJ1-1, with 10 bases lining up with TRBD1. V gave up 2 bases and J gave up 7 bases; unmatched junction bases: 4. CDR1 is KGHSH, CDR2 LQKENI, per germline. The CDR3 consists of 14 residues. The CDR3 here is CASSPTGTGVEAFF. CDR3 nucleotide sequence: TGTGCCAGCTCACCAACCGGGACAGGGGTTGAAGCTTTCTTT.

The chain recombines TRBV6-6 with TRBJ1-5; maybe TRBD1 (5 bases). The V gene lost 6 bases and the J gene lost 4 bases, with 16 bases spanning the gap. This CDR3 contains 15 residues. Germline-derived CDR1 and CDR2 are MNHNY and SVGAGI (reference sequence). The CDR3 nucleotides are TGTGCCAGCAGGCGGGGGGGGAGGGATAATCAGCCCCAGCATTTT. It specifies CASRRGGRDNQPQHF.

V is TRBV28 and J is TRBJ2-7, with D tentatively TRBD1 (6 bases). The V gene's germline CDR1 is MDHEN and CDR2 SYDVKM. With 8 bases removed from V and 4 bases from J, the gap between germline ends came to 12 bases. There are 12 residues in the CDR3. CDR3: CASQGPLYEQYF. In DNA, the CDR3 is TGTGCCAGCCAGGGGCCTCTTTACGAGCAGTACTTC.

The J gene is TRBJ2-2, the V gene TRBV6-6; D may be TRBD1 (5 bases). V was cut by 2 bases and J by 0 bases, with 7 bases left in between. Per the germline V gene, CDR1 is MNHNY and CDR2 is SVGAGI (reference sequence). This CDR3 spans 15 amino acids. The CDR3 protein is CASSYKGANTGELFF. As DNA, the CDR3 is TGTGCCAGCAGTTACAAAGGGGCGAACACCGGGGAGCTGTTTTTT.

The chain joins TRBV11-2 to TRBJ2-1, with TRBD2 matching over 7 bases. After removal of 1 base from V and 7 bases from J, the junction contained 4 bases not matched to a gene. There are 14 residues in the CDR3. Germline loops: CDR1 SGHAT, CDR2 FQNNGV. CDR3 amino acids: CASSLGLAENEQFF. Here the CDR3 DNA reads TGTGCCAGCAGCTTAGGTCTAGCGGAAAATGAGCAGTTCTTC. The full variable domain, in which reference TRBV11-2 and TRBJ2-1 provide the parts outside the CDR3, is EAGVAQSPRYKIIEKRQSVAFWCNPISGHATLYWYQQILGQGPKLLIQFQNNGVVDDSQLPKDRFSAERLKGVDSTLKIQPAKLEDSAVYLCASSLGLAENEQFFGPGTRLTVL.

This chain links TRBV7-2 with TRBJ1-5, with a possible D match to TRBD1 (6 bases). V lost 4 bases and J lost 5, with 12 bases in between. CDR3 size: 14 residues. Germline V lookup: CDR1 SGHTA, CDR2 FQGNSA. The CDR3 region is CASSSQGDHQPQHF. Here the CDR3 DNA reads TGTGCCAGCAGCTCACAGGGAGACCATCAGCCCCAGCATTTT.

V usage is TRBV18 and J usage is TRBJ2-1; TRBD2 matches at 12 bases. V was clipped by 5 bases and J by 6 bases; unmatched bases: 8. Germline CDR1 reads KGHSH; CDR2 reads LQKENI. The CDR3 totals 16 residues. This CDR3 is CASSLGTSGPLNEQFF. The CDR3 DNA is TGTGCCAGCTCATTGGGGACTAGCGGGCCCCTCAATGAGCAGTTCTTC.

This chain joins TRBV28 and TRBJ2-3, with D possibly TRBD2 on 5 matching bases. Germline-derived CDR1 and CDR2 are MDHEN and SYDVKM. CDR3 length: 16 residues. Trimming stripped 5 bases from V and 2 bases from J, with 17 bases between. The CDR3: CASSPHFVRDTDTQYF. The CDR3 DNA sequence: TGTGCCAGCAGTCCCCATTTCGTCCGGGACACAGATACGCAGTATTTT. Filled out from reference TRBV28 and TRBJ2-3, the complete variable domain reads DVKVTQSSRYLVKRTGEKVFLECVQDMDHENMFWYRQDPGLGLRLIYFSYDVKMKEKGDIPEGYSVSREKKERFSLILESASTNQTSMYLCASSPHFVRDTDTQYFGPGTRLTVL.